The text below deals with one T cell receptor (beta chain). Its antigen remains unidentified. The data belong to a study of synovial regulatory T cells in juvenile arthritis. Whole-study context: Treatments: a few naive, roughly 6 methotrexate, one methotrexate plus infliximab, one unknown.

Regarding the study as a whole: Compared with other blood Treg cells, inflammation-associated Treg cells had reduced TCR diversity.

Approximately 11-patient cohort: some eleven active juvenile idiopathic arthritis patients, 3 polyarticular, 8 oligoarticular. Method: immunoSEQ multiplex PCR; TCRdb's copy keeps in-frame clones and lacks some. The sample has more than 8,000 clones. The CDR3 runs 13 residues. No DNA accompanies this entry. Looked up from germline, CDR1 is MNHNY and CDR2 is SVGAGI (reference sequence). Sequencing was done on a sample of Treg cells from blood. Subset reported: remaining (HLA-DR-negative) circulating blood Treg cells. The rearrangement joins TRBV6-6 to TRBJ2-7. This clonotype was obtained from a donor younger than 30 with juvenile idiopathic arthritis. This chain's CDR3 is CASSSLDTYGQYF.